This T cell receptor beta chain came from a study of blood T cell repertoires in COVID-19 (TCRdb year 2020). Study-wide context: Samples from collaborators originated in the United States, Italy and Spain and spanned both the acute and convalescent phases of COVID-19. The prospective study material was composed of cDNA or gDNA derived from T cells, B-cell-depleted T cells, or PBMCs. Deeply sampled blood TCRbeta repertoires from subjects exposed to, actively infected with, or recovered from COVID-19 were included in the dataset. The repertoires were released in a freely available public database meant as a resource for research on the immune response to SARS-CoV-2. The samples were drawn from the first 160 participants of the ongoing ImmuneRACE study and from over a thousand subjects provided by 6 global collaborators. Nearly every sample came with metadata listing a de-identified subject ID, COVID-19 status, age in years and sex. HLA class I and class II types, where available, came from metadata supplied by the sample provider rather than from assay-based typing.

TCRbeta CDR3 regions were amplified from genomic DNA by means of the immunoSEQ Assay, a bias-controlled multiplex PCR. The study's processing was this. The number of nucleated cells in each sample was estimated from the amplification of reference gene primers within the assay. Sequence reads were collapsed and filtered to measure the absolute abundance of every unique TCRbeta CDR3 rearrangement. For each sample, productive Simpson clonality was calculated as the square root of Simpson's diversity index over productive rearrangements. TCRdb limited this immuneACCESS table to in-frame rearrangements with V and J called. A share of clones is missing; checked studies link under half to unresolved V genes, and the rest is unexplained. The V and J calls and the clone size are those of that table, but D and trimming were determined from the DNA. For this sample the table gives under 300,000 clones, of which about nine tenths were detected only once. In total, the top ten clones hold around 0.86% of the sample.

One collaborating source in Seattle enrolled patients while the patients were actively infected and followed the patients over time throughout the course of disease. Whole blood was collected in K2EDTA tubes by collaborating institutions according to the institutions' own protocols. For TCRbeta analysis, collaborators shipped samples in one of three forms: frozen whole blood, isolated PBMCs, or DNA extracted from either of those sample types. General study outcomes and caveats: The amount of clinical and demographic metadata varied by source and participant and was provided uncurated.

The germline V gene (reference sequence) yields LNHDA for CDR1 and SQIVND for CDR2. Including the terminal cysteine and phenylalanine, the CDR3 comprises 14 residues. The DNA shown is the 42-base CDR3, in frame from base 1. The trim is 5 bases for V and 9 bases for J, with a gap of 16 bases between the germline ends. Concerning this clone: Its antigen remains undetermined. Base quality data are lacking; no much larger clone is found one base away.

The sequence came from a young man with COVID-19, enrolled during active disease. Source material: peripheral blood. Recombination linked TRBV19 to TRBJ1-4; 6 matching bases give a weak D call of TRBD1. CDR3 reads: CASSGFRDNKKLFF. The nucleotides are TGTGCCAGTAGTGGTTTCCGGGACAACAAAAAACTGTTTTTT.